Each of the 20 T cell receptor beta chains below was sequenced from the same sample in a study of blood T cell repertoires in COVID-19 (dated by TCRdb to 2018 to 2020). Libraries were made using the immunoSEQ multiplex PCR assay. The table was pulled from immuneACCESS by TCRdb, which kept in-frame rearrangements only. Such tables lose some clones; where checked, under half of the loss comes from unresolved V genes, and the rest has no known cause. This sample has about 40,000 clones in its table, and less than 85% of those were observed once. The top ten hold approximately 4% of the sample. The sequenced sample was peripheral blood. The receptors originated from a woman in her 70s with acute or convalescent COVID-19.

Here the CDR3 DNA reads TGCGCCAGCAGTCGGGACAGGGCACTTAACTATGGCTACACCTTC. Residues: CASSRDRALNYGYTF. The J gene is TRBJ1-2, the V gene TRBV4-3, with TRBD1 identical over 9 bases. Germline V gives CDR1 LGHNA, CDR2 YSLEER. This CDR3 has 15 residues. V shed 6 bases, J shed 1 base, and the junction held 6 bases outside the gene matches.

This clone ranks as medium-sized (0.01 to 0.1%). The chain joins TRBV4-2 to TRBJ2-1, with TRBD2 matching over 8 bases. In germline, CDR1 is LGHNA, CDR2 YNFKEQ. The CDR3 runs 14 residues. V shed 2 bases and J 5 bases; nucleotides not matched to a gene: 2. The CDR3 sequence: CASSQPGGNNEQFF. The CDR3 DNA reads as TGTGCCAGCAGCCAACCGGGGGGGAACAATGAGCAGTTCTTC.

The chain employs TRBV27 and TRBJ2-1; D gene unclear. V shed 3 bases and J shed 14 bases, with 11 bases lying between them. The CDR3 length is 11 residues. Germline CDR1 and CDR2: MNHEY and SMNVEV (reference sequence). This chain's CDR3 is CASSFDSEEFF. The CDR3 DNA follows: TGTGCCAGCAGTTTTGACTCAGAGGAGTTCTTC.

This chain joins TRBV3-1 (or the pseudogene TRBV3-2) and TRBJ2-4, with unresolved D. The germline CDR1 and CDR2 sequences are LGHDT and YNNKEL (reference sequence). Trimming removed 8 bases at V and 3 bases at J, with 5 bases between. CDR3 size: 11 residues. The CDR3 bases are TGTGCCAGCCGGAGCAAAAACATTCAGTACTTC. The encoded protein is CASRSKNIQYF.

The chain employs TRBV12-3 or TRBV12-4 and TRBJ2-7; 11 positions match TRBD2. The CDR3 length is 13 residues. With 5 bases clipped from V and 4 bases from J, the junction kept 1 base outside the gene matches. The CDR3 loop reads CASSRTSGYEQYF. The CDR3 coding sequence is TGTGCCAGCAGTCGGACTAGCGGGTACGAGCAGTACTTC.

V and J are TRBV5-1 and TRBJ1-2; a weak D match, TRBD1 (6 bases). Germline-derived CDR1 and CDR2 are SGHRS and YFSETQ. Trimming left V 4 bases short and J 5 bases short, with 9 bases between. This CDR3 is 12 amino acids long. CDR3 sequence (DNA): TGCGCCAGCAGCCAGGGGACGTATGGCTACACCTTC. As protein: CASSQGTYGYTF.

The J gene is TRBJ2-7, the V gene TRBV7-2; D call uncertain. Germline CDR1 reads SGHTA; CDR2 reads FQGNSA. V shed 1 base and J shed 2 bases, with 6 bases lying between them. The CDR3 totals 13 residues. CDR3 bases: TGTGCCAGCAGCTTAGTAGTGGCCTACGAGCAGTACTTC. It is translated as CASSLVVAYEQYF. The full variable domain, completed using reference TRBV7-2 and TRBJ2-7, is GAGVSQSPSNKVTEKGKDVELRCDPISGHTALYWYRQSLGQGLEFLIYFQGNSAPDKSGLPSDRFSAERTGGSVSTLTIQRTQQEDSAVYLCASSLVVAYEQYFGPGTRLTVT.

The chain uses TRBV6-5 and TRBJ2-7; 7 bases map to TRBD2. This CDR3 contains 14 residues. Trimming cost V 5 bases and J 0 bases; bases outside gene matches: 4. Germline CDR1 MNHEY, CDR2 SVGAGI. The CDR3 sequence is CASSPSGTSYEQYF. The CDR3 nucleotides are TGTGCCAGCAGTCCAAGCGGGACCTCCTACGAGCAGTACTTC.

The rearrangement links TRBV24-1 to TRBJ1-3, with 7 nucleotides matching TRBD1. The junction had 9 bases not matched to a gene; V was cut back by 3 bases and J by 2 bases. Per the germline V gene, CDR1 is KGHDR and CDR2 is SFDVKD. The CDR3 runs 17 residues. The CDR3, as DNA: TGTGCCACCAGTGATGGGGACAGCGGTGGGACTGGAAACACCATATATTTT. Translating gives CATSDGDSGGTGNTIYF.

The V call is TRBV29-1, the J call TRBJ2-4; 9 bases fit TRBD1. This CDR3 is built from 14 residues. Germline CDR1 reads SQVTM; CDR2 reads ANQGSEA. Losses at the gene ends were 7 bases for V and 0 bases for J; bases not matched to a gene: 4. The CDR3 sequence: CSASDRGAKNIQYF. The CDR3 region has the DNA TGCAGCGCCTCGGACAGGGGAGCCAAAAACATTCAGTACTTC.

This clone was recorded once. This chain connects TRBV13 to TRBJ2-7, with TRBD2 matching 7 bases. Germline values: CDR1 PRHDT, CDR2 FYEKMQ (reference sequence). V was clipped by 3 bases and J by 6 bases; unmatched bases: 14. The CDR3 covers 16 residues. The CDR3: CASSFLVGTGGGEQYF. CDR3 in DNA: TGTGCCAGCAGCTTCTTGGTCGGGACGGGCGGGGGCGAGCAGTACTTC. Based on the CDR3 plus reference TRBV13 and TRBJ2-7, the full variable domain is AAGVIQSPRHLIKEKRETATLKCYPIPRHDTVYWYQQGPGQDPQFLISFYEKMQSDKGSIPDRFSAQQFSDYHSELNMSSLELGDSALYFCASSFLVGTGGGEQYFGPGTRLTVT.

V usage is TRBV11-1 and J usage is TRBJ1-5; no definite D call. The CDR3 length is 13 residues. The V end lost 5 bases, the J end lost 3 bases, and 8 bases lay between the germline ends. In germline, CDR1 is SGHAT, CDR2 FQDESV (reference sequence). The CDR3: CASSRTDNQPQHF. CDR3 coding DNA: TGTGCCAGCAGCCGAACAGACAATCAGCCCCAGCATTTT.

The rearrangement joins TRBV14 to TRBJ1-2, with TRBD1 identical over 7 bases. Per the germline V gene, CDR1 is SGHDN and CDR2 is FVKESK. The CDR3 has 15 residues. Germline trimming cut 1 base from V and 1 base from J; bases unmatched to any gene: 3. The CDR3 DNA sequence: TGTGCCAGCAGCCAAGGACAGGGCCATAACTATGGCTACACCTTC. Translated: CASSQGQGHNYGYTF.

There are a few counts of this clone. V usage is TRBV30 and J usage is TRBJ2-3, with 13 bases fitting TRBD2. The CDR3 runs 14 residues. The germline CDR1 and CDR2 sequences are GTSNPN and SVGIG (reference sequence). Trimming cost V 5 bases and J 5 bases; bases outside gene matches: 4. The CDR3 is CAWGLAGAVDTQYF. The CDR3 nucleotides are TGTGCCTGGGGACTAGCGGGAGCTGTAGATACGCAGTATTTT.

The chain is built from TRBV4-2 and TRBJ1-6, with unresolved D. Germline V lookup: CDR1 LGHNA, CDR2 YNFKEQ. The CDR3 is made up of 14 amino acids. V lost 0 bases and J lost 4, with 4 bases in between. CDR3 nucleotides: TGTGCCAGCAGCCAAGACAGGTATAATTCACCCCTCCACTTT. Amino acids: CASSQDRYNSPLHF.

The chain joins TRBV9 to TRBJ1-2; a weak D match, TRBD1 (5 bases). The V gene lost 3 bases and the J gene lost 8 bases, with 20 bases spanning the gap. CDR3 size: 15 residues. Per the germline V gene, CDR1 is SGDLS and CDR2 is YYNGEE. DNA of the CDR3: TGTGCCAGCAGCGGCGCCGGTGGGGGGGAGGGAGGCTACACCTTC. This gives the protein CASSGAGGGEGGYTF.

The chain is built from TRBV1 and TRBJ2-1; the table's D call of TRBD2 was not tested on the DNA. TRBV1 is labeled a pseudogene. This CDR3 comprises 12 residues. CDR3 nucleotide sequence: TGCACCTCTTGGGTTCCTAGGAATGAGCAGTTCTTC. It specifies CTSWVPRNEQFF.

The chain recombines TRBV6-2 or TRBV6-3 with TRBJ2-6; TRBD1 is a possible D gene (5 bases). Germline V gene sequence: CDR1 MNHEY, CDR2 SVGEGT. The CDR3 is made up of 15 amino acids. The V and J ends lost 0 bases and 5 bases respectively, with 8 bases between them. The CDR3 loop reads CASSYSGARANVLTF. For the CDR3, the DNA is TGTGCCAGCAGTTACTCTGGGGCCCGGGCCAACGTCCTGACTTTC.

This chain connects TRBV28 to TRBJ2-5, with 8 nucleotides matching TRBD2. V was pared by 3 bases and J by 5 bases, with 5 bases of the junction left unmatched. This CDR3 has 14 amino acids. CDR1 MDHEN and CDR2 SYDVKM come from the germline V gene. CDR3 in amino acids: CASSFREGGETQYF. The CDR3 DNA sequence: TGTGCCAGCAGTTTTCGGGAGGGAGGCGAGACCCAGTACTTC.

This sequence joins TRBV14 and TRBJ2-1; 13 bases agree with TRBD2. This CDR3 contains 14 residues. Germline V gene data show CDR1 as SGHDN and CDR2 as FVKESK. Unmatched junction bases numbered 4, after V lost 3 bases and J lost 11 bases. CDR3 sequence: CASSQMGLAGKQFF. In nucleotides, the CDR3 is TGTGCCAGCAGCCAGATGGGACTAGCGGGAAAGCAGTTCTTC.